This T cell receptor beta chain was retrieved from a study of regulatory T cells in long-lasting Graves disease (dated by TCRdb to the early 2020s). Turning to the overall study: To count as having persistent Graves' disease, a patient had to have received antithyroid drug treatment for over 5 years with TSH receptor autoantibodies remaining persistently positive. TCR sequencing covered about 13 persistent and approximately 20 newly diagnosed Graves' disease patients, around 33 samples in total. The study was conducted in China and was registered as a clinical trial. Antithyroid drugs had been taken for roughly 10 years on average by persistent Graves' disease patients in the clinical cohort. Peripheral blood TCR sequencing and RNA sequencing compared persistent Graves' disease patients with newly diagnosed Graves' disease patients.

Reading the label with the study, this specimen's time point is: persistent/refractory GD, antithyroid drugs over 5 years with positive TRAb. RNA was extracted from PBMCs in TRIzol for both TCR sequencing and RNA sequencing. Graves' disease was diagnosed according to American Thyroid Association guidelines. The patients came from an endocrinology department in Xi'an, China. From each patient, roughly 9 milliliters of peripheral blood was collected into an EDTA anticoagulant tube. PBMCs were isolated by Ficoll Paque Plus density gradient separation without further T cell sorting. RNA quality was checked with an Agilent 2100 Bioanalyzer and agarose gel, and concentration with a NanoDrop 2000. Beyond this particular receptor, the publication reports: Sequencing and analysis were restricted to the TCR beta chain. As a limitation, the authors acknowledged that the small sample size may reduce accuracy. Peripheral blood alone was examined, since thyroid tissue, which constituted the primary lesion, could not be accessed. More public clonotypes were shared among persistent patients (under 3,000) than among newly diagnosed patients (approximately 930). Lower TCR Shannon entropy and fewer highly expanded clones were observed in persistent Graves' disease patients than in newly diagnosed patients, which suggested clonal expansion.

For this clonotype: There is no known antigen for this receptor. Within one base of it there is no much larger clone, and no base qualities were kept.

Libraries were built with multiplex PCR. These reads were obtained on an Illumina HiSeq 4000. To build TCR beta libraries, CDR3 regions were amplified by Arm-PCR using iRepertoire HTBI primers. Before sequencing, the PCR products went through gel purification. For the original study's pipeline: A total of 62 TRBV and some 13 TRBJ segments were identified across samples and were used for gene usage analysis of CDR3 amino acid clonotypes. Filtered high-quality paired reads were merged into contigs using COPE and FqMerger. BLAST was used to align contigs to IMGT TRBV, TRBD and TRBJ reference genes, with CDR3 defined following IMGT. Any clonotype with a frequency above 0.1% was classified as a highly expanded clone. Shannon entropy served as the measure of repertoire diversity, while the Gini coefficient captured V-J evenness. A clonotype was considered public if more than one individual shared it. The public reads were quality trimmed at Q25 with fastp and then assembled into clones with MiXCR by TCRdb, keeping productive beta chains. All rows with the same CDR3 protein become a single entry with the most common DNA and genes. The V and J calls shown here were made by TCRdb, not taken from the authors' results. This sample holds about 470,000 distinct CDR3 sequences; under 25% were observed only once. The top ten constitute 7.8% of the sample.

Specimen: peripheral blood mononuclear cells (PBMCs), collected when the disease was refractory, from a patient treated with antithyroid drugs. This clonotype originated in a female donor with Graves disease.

The nucleotide sequence is given as TGTGCCAGCAGTGATGGGACTAGCGGGACATTCCAAGAGACCCAGTACTTC. Translated, it reads CASSDGTSGTFQETQYF. This chain joins TRBV2 to TRBJ2-5; the junction holds 13 bases that match TRBD2. Trimming takes 3 bases off V and 1 base off J; junction bases not matched to a gene: 5. CDR1 and CDR2 are read off the germline V gene as SNHLY and FYNNEI. Counted from cysteine to phenylalanine, this CDR3 has 17 amino acids. Only the CDR3 DNA is retained, 51 bases long and in frame from the first base.